A selection of T cell receptor beta chains follows, all from one sample in a study of T cell changes during pregnancy in multiple sclerosis. Here immunoSEQ multiplex PCR was the method, and the copy in TCRdb shows in-frame clones only, minus some. The top ten clones hold 3.5% to 4% of a sample with about 34,000 clones, 85% to 90% of them seen once. Sequenced material: CD8+ T cells from peripheral blood mononuclear cells, taken in the third trimester of pregnancy. The receptors were gathered from a female donor with multiple sclerosis, enrolled in a pregnancy study. Each CDR3 is given with its conserved first and last residue. A D gene is named only where the DNA matches it firmly. Some rows have no size entry. The others give once, few or many, or a class for an expanded clone.

j_gene: TRBJ1-1; v_gene: TRBV7-9; d_gene: TRBD1; abundance: -; CDR3nt: TGTGCCAGCAGTCGAAAGGGGGCCCCAAACACTGAAGCTTTCTTT; CDR3aa: CASSRKGAPNTEAFF
j_gene: TRBJ2-3; v_gene: TRBV27; d_gene: -; abundance: -; CDR3nt: TGTGCCAGCAGTTTGGCCGGCACAGATACGCAGTATTTT; CDR3aa: CASSLAGTDTQYF
j_gene: TRBJ2-7; v_gene: TRBV19; d_gene: TRBD1; abundance: once; CDR3nt: TGTGCCAGTAGTTCTGGGACAGGGGGCTACGAGCAGTACTTC; CDR3aa: CASSSGTGGYEQYF
j_gene: TRBJ2-5; v_gene: TRBV27; d_gene: -; abundance: -; CDR3nt: TGTGCCAGCAGTTCCGGGGGGCCTCACGAGACCCAGTACTTC; CDR3aa: CASSSGGPHETQYF
j_gene: TRBJ1-1; v_gene: TRBV13; d_gene: -; abundance: -; CDR3nt: TGTGCCAGCAGAATAGGGGCGGAGGGGACTGAAGCTTTCTTT; CDR3aa: CASRIGAEGTEAFF
j_gene: TRBJ2-7; v_gene: TRBV9; d_gene: -; abundance: -; CDR3nt: TGTGCCAGCAGCGTAGCGGGGGGCCAGGGTTGGGAGCAGTACTTC; CDR3aa: CASSVAGGQGWEQYF
j_gene: TRBJ2-5; v_gene: TRBV4-1; d_gene: TRBD2; abundance: -; CDR3nt: TGCGCCAGCAGCCAAGCTTTAGCGGGCCAAGAGACCCAGTACTTC; CDR3aa: CASSQALAGQETQYF
j_gene: TRBJ1-1; v_gene: TRBV9; d_gene: -; abundance: once; CDR3nt: TGTGCCAGCAGCGTAGCCTGGGGGGGGGAGAACACTGAAGCTTTCTTT; CDR3aa: CASSVAWGGENTEAFF
j_gene: TRBJ2-7; v_gene: TRBV14; d_gene: -; abundance: -; CDR3nt: TGTGCCAGCAGCCAACGACAAAACTACGAGCAGTACTTC; CDR3aa: CASSQRQNYEQYF
j_gene: TRBJ2-7; v_gene: TRBV6-6; d_gene: -; abundance: -; CDR3nt: TGTGCCAGCAGTTACTCCACCCCTAGCGAGCAGTACTTC; CDR3aa: CASSYSTPSEQYF
j_gene: TRBJ2-3; v_gene: TRBV4-3; d_gene: -; abundance: -; CDR3nt: TGCGCCAGCAGCCAAGAAGGGGGTGGATACACAGATACGCAGTATTTT; CDR3aa: CASSQEGGGYTDTQYF
j_gene: TRBJ2-3; v_gene: TRBV10-3; d_gene: -; abundance: -; CDR3nt: TGTGCCATCAGTGGGGGGGGCACAGATACGCAGTATTTT; CDR3aa: CAISGGGTDTQYF
j_gene: TRBJ1-2; v_gene: TRBV27; d_gene: -; abundance: once; CDR3nt: TGTGCCAGCAGTTCCTCGGGGGGCGAAAGCTATGGCTACACCTTC; CDR3aa: CASSSSGGESYGYTF
j_gene: TRBJ1-2; v_gene: TRBV11-2; d_gene: -; abundance: -; CDR3nt: TGTGCCAGCAGCTTAGATCCTGGGGGGGGCCCGACTAACTATGGCTACACCTTC; CDR3aa: CASSLDPGGGPTNYGYTF
j_gene: TRBJ1-5; v_gene: TRBV7-2; d_gene: TRBD1; abundance: once; CDR3nt: TGTGCCAGCAGCTTAGGCGGCAGGGGGCCCGATCAGCCCCAGCATTTT; CDR3aa: CASSLGGRGPDQPQHF
j_gene: TRBJ2-5; v_gene: TRBV21-1; d_gene: -; abundance: once; CDR3nt: TGTGCCAGCAGCAAAGGGGACAGGGGGCGGCGGGAGACCCAGTACTTC; CDR3aa: CASSKGDRGRRETQYF
j_gene: TRBJ2-2; v_gene: TRBV9; d_gene: TRBD2; abundance: -; CDR3nt: TGTGCCAGCAGCGTAGAGCGGGGGGGCGGCACCGGGGAGCTGTTTTTT; CDR3aa: CASSVERGGGTGELFF
j_gene: TRBJ2-1; v_gene: TRBV12-5; d_gene: TRBD1; abundance: -; CDR3nt: TGTGCTAGTGGTTCAGGGGGCGGTATTGAGCAGTTCTTC; CDR3aa: CASGSGGGIEQFF
j_gene: TRBJ2-3; v_gene: TRBV4-3; d_gene: -; abundance: -; CDR3nt: TGCGGGGCAGGGAGCACAGATACGCAGTATTTT; CDR3aa: CGAGSTDTQYF
j_gene: TRBJ2-7; v_gene: TRBV6-5; d_gene: TRBD1; abundance: -; CDR3nt: TGTGCCAGCAGTCAGGGACAGGGCCTCTACGAGCAGTACTTC; CDR3aa: CASSQGQGLYEQYF
j_gene: TRBJ2-1; v_gene: TRBV11-3; d_gene: -; abundance: -; CDR3nt: TGTGCCAGCAGCTTAGGTCCGGGTGAGCAGTTCTTC; CDR3aa: CASSLGPGEQFF
j_gene: TRBJ2-2; v_gene: TRBV7-8; d_gene: -; abundance: -; CDR3nt: TGTGCCAGCAGCCAATTTCAGGGGTCCGGGGAGCTGTTTTTT; CDR3aa: CASSQFQGSGELFF
j_gene: TRBJ1-1; v_gene: TRBV5-6; d_gene: TRBD1; abundance: -; CDR3nt: TGTGCCAGCAGCCTCAGGGGGCGGAGGGACACTGAAGCTTTCTTT; CDR3aa: CASSLRGRRDTEAFF